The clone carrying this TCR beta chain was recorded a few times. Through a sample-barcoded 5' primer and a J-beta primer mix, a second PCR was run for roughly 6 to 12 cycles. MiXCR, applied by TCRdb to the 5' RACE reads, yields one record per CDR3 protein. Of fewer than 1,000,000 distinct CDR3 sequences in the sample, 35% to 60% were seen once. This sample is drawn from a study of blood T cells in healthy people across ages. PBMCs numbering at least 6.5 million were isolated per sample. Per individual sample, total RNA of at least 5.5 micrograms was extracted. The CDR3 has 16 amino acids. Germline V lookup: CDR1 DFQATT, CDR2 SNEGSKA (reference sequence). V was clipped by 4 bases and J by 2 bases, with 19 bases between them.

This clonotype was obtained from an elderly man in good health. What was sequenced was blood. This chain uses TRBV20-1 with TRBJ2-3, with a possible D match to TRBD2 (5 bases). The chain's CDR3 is CSAIPPRSGTTDTQYF. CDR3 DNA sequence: TGCAGTGCTATCCCGCCGAGGAGCGGAACCACAGATACGCAGTATTTT.